This T cell receptor (beta chain) was obtained from a study of T cell responses to AZD1222 COVID-19 vaccine. Notes on the study in general: Without day 14 samples, only post-peak T cell repertoires were studied.

Notes on this clone: The target antigen is unknown.

CDR3 length: 16 residues. Germline loops: CDR1 SGHTA, CDR2 FQGNSA. With 1 base removed from V and 2 bases from J, the gap between germline ends came to 14 bases. The method was immunoSEQ multiplex PCR; TCRdb's version includes in-frame clones alone and lacks a portion of them. This table holds 190,000 or so clones, 88% found once. This specimen consisted of peripheral blood, obtained 28 days after the second AZD1222 dose. The TCR was taken from an adult who received the AZD1222 COVID-19 vaccine. The rearrangement uses TRBV7-2 and TRBJ2-5; D gene ambiguous. This chain's CDR3 is CASSLDRGVRQETQYF. The CDR3 bases are TGTGCCAGCAGCTTAGACCGCGGTGTCAGACAAGAGACCCAGTACTTC.